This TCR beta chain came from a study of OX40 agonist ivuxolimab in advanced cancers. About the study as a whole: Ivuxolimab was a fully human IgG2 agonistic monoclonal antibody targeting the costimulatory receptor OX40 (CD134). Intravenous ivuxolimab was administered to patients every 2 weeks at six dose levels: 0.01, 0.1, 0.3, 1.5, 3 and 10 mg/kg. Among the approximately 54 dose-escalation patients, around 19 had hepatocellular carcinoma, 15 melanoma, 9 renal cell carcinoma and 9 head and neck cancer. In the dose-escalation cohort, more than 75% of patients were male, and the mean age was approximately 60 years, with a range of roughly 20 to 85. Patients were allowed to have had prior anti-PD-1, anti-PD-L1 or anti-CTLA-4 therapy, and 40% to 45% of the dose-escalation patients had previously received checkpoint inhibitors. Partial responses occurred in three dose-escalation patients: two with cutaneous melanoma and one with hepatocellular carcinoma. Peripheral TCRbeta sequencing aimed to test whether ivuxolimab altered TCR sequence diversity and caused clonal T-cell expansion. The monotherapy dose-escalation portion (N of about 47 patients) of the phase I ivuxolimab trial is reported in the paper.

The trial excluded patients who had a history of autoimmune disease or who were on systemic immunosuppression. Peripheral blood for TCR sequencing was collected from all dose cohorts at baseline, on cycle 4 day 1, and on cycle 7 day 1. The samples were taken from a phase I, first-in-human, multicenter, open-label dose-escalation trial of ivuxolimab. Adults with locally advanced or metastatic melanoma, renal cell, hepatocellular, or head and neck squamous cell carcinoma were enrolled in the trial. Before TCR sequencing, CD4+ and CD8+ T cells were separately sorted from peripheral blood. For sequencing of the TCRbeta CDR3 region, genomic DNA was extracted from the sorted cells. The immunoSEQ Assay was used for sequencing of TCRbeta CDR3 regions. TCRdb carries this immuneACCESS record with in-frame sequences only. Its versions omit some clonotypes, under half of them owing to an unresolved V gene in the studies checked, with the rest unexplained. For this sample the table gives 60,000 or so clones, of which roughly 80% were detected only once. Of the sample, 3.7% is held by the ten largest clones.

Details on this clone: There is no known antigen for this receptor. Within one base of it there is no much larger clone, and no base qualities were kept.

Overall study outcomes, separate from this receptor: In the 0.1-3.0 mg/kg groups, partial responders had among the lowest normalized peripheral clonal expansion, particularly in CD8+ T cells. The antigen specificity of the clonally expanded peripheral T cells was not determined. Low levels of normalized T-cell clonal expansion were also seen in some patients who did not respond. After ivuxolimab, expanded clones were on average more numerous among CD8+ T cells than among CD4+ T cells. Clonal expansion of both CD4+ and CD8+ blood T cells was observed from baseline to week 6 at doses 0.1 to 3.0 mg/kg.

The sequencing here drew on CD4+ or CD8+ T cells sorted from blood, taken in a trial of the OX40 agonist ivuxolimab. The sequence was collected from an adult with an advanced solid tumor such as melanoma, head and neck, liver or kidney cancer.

The nucleotides read TGTGCCAGCAGTCGGGGACAGGGTTACGAGCAGTACTTC. Its translation reads: CASSRGQGYEQYF. The sequence links TRBV28 to TRBJ2-7; TRBD1 fits 9 bases in the junction. CDR1 and CDR2 are read off the germline V gene as MDHEN and SYDVKM. V has 5 bases trimmed and J has 4 bases trimmed; junction bases matching no gene number 3. The CDR3 starts with the cysteine, ends with the phenylalanine, and has 13 residues. Kept here is only the CDR3 DNA, which spans 39 bases and is read in frame from base 1.